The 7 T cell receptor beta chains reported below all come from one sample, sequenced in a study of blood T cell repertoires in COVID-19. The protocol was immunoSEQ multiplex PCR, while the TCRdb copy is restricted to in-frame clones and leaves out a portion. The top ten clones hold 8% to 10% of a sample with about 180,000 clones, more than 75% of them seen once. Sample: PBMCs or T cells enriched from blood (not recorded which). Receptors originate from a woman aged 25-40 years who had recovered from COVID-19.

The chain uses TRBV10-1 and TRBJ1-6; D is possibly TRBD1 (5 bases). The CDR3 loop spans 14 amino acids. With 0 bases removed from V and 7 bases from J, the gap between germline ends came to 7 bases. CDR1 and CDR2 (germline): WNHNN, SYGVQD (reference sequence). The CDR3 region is CASSESGGNSPLHF. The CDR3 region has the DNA TGCGCCAGCAGTGAGTCGGGGGGGAATTCACCCCTCCACTTT.

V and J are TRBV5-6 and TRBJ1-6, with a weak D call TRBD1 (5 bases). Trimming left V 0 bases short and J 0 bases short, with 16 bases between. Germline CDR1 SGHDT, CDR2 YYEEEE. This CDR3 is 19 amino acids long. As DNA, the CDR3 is TGTGCCAGCAGCTTGGAAGCGGGGGTGAGGAGCTCCTATAATTCACCCCTCCACTTT. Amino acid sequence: CASSLEAGVRSSYNSPLHF.

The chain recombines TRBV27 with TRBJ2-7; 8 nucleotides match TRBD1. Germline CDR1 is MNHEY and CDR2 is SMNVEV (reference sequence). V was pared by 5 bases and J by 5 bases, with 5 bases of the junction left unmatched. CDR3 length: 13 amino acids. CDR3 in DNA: TGTGCCAGCAGTAAGACAGGGGAAAACGAGCAGTACTTC. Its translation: CASSKTGENEQYF.

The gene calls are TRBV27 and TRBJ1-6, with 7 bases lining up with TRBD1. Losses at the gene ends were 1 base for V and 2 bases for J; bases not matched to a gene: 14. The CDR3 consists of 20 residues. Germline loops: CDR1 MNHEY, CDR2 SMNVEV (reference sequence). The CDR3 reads CASSLLTTNRGTAYNSPLHF. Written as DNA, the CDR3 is TGTGCCAGCAGTTTATTGACAACCAACCGCGGGACAGCCTATAATTCACCCCTCCACTTT.

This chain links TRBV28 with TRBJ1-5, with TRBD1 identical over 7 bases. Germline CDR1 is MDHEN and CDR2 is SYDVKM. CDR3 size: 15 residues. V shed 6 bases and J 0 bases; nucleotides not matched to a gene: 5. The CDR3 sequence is CASRRTGDSNQPQHF. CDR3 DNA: TGTGCCAGCAGGCGGACAGGTGATAGCAATCAGCCCCAGCATTTT.

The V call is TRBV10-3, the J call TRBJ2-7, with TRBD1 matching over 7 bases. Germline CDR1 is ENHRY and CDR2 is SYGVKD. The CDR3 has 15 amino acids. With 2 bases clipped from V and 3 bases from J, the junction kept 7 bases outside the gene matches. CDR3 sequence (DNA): TGTGCCATCAGTGAGCCCCGACAGGGAATCTACGAGCAGTACTTC. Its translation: CAISEPRQGIYEQYF.

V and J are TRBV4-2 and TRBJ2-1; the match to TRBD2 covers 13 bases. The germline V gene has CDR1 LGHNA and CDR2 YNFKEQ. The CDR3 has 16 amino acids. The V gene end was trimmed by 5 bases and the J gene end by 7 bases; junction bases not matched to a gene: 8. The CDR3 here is CASSELAGGQGNEQFF. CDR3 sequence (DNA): TGTGCCAGCAGCGAACTAGCGGGAGGGCAGGGAAATGAGCAGTTCTTC.